The source of this T cell receptor beta chain is a study of cytomegalovirus exposure and HLA in healthy donors. As regards this clone: Its specificity is not known.

Libraries were prepared by immunoSEQ multiplex PCR; TCRdb keeps only in-frame clonotypes and omits some of them. The data hold around 98,000 clones, with approximately 88% observed a single time. Notes on the study in general: The authors listed roughly 150 TCR beta chains as cytomegalovirus-associated.

Germline CDR1 reads SNHLY; CDR2 reads FYNNEI. V lost 6 bases and J lost 3, with 9 bases in between. The CDR3 covers 12 residues. Input material: PBMCs. The receptor was derived from a woman aged 25 to 39 in good health and CMV-seronegative. This sequence joins TRBV2 and TRBJ2-7; D unresolved. CDR3 in DNA: TGTGCCAGCAGCCCATACGGCTACGAGCAGTACTTC. It encodes CASSPYGYEQYF.